A single sample gave rise to the 27 T cell receptor beta chains below, sequenced in a study of STAT5B mutations in CD4+ large granular lymphocyte leukemia. Assay: immunoSEQ multiplex PCR; the TCRdb copy retains only in-frame clones and omits some. The sample shows around 32,000 clones, around 71% of them seen only once. The specimen was CD4+ T cells from blood buffy coats. Receptor source: a human donor in good health.

This rearrangement joins TRBV25-1 to TRBJ1-3, with TRBD1 identical over 10 bases. Germline CDR1 reads MGHDK; CDR2 reads SYGVNS. V was clipped by 3 bases and J by 0 bases; unmatched bases: 8. This CDR3 region has 18 residues. The CDR3 loop reads CASSDLGTGVNSGNTIYF. DNA of the CDR3: TGTGCCAGCAGTGACCTCGGGACAGGGGTGAACTCTGGAAACACCATATATTTT. Combining the CDR3 with reference TRBV25-1 and TRBJ1-3 gives the whole variable domain EADIYQTPRYLVIGTGKKITLECSQTMGHDKMYWYQQDPGMELHLIHYSYGVNSTEKGDLSSESTVSRIRTEHFPLTLESARPSHTSQYLCASSDLGTGVNSGNTIYFGEGSWLTVV.

This chain joins TRBV18 and TRBJ1-2; D perhaps matches TRBD1 (6 bases). V gave up 3 bases and J gave up 2 bases, with 13 bases separating them. CDR3 size: 15 residues. The germline V gene encodes CDR1 KGHSH and CDR2 LQKENI. CDR3 sequence (DNA): TGTGCCAGCTCACCCTGGACAGCCGAAAACTATGGCTACACCTTC. This codes for CASSPWTAENYGYTF.

The CDR3 loop reads CASSYREENSPLHF. CDR3 DNA sequence: TGTGCCAGCAGTTACCGGGAGGAAAATTCACCCCTCCACTTT. V is TRBV6-6 and J is TRBJ1-6; unclear D gene. Germline CDR1 and CDR2: MNHNY and SVGAGI (reference sequence). The V end lost 2 bases, the J end lost 7 bases, and 9 bases lay between the germline ends. CDR3 length: 14 amino acids.

The chain links TRBV28 to TRBJ1-2; TRBD1 agrees at 7 bases. The CDR3 spans 15 residues. V lost 3 bases and J lost 3; bases outside the gene matches: 7. CDR1 is MDHEN and CDR2 is SYDVKM in the germline V gene. Here the CDR3 DNA reads TGTGCCAGCAGTTTCGCCTTGACAGGGCACTATGGCTACACCTTC. Translation gives CASSFALTGHYGYTF.

The chain couples TRBV18 to TRBJ1-4; D is perhaps TRBD1 (5 bases). V dropped 2 bases and J dropped 7 bases, with 8 bases sitting between them. The CDR3 loop spans 13 amino acids. Germline CDR1 KGHSH, CDR2 LQKENI. The CDR3 bases are TGTGCCAGCTCACCAATGGGGCGTGAAAAACTGTTTTTT. Protein product: CASSPMGREKLFF. Using reference TRBV18 and TRBJ1-4 for the parts outside the CDR3, the full variable domain is NAGVMQNPRHLVRRRGQEARLRCSPMKGHSHVYWYRQLPEEGLKFMVYLQKENIIDESGMPKERFSAEFPKEGPSILRIQQVVRGDSAAYFCASSPMGREKLFFGSGTQLSVL.

The V gene is TRBV10-3, the J gene TRBJ2-3; D may match TRBD1 or TRBD2 (5 bases each). The CDR3 spans 15 residues. Per germline, CDR1 ENHRY and CDR2 SYGVKD. Deletions cut 11 bases from V and 0 bases from J, with 18 bases between. The CDR3 protein is CAASSGTQSTDTQYF. The CDR3, as DNA: TGTGCCGCATCCTCCGGGACCCAAAGCACAGATACGCAGTATTTT.

The chain carries TRBV10-3 and TRBJ2-4, with D possibly matching TRBD2 (6 bases). Germline V CDR1 and CDR2: ENHRY, SYGVKD. This CDR3 region has 19 residues. Trimming removed 3 bases at V and 8 bases at J, with 29 bases between. The CDR3 bases are TGTGCCATCAGTGAAAACCCCTCGAGGATAGTGGGGGGTCTGTACATTCAGTACTTC. It codes for CAISENPSRIVGGLYIQYF.

This clone turned up a few times. DNA of the CDR3: TGTGCCAGCAGCTTGGGTTTAAGGGGGGCCCAAGAGACCCAGTACTTC. Protein: CASSLGLRGAQETQYF. V gene TRBV5-6 combines with J gene TRBJ2-5, with D possibly being TRBD1 or TRBD2 (6 bases each). Trimming stripped 0 bases from V and 1 base from J, with 13 bases between. The germline gives CDR1 SGHDT, CDR2 YYEEEE. CDR3 size: 16 residues.

The chain joins TRBV30 to TRBJ1-1; TRBD1 matches 7 bases. The J segment lost 4 bases and the V segment lost 4 bases, leaving 6 bases of the junction unmatched. Germline V CDR1 and CDR2: GTSNPN, SVGIG (reference sequence). This CDR3 comprises 13 residues. The CDR3 DNA sequence: TGTGCCTGGACTCAGGGGGGTAGCACTGAAGCTTTCTTT. It encodes CAWTQGGSTEAFF.

This clone has only one observation. CDR3 in amino acids: CASTQGTGELFF. The CDR3 nucleotides are TGTGCCAGTACCCAGGGAACCGGGGAGCTGTTTTTT. The rearrangement links TRBV19 to TRBJ2-2, with D possibly TRBD1 on 5 matching bases. The CDR3 sequence is 12 residues long. In germline, CDR1 is LNHDA, CDR2 SQIVND (reference sequence). V lost 7 bases and J lost 5, with 8 bases in between.

This clone has a handful of counts. The genes are TRBV15 and TRBJ1-1; possible D gene TRBD1, 6 bases. Deletions cut 1 base from V and 1 base from J, with 10 bases between. This CDR3 comprises 15 residues. The germline gives CDR1 LNHNV, CDR2 YYDKDF (reference sequence). CDR3 DNA sequence: TGTGCCACCAGCAGAGTTCAGGGGCGGAACACTGAAGCTTTCTTT. This encodes CATSRVQGRNTEAFF.

The chain employs TRBV19 and TRBJ1-2; tentative D call: TRBD1 (6 bases). CDR1 is LNHDA, CDR2 SQIVND, per germline (reference sequence). Trimming took 7 bases from V and 6 from J, leaving 15 bases between them. The CDR3 is made up of 13 amino acids. The CDR3 DNA sequence: TGTGCCAGTAAACCGCCTCCAGGGGATGGCTACACCTTC. Amino acids: CASKPPPGDGYTF.

The rearrangement links TRBV28 to TRBJ1-5; 9 nucleotides align to TRBD1. The CDR3 is 18 amino acids. V shed 6 bases and J 2 bases; nucleotides not matched to a gene: 14. Per the germline V gene, CDR1 is MDHEN and CDR2 is SYDVKM. The DNA for the CDR3 is TGTGCCAGCAGCACGGGACAGGGCACGCGGGCTGGCAATCAGCCCCAGCATTTT. Amino acids: CASSTGQGTRAGNQPQHF.

The chain combines TRBV15 with TRBJ2-2, with D possibly being TRBD1 (7 bases). Trimming cost V 1 base and J 3 bases, with 12 bases left between them. The CDR3 has 16 amino acids. Germline assignment: CDR1 LNHNV and CDR2 YYDKDF (reference sequence). The CDR3 DNA is TGTGCCACCAGCAGAGGCGGAGGGGGCTACACCGGGGAGCTGTTTTTT. This translates into CATSRGGGGYTGELFF.

This clone was counted between two and nine times. The V and J genes are TRBV28 and TRBJ1-2, with a possible D match to TRBD1 (6 bases). V was trimmed by 8 bases and J by 2 bases, leaving 18 bases between them. Germline loops: CDR1 MDHEN, CDR2 SYDVKM. The CDR3 runs 15 residues. For the CDR3, the DNA is TGTGCCAGCTCGGCGGGGGGGGCATCAAACTATGGCTACACCTTC. It specifies CASSAGGASNYGYTF.

The V gene is TRBV2, the J gene TRBJ2-1, with 8 nucleotides matching TRBD2. With V trimmed by 6 bases and J by 5 bases, 3 bases remained unmatched. The CDR3 is made up of 13 amino acids. The germline gives CDR1 SNHLY, CDR2 FYNNEI. CDR3 DNA sequence: TGTGCCAGCAGGGAGCGGGGGAACAATGAGCAGTTCTTC. Its protein is CASRERGNNEQFF.

The J gene is TRBJ2-7, the V gene TRBV5-4; D remains unclear. The CDR3 is 17 residues long. V was clipped by 3 bases and J by 5 bases, with 24 bases between them. Germline CDR1 reads SGHNT; CDR2 reads YYREEE (reference sequence). The CDR3 coding sequence is TGTGCCAGCAGCTCCTCTGACGGGCCCTTGGATTTCCACGAGCAGTACTTC. Translated, it gives CASSSSDGPLDFHEQYF.

This clone was recorded a few times. Other DNA sequences of this sample code for an identical CDR3. The chain couples TRBV7-9 to TRBJ1-1, with TRBD1 as a possible D gene (5 bases). The CDR3 consists of 12 residues. Germline V gene lookup returns CDR1 SEHNR and CDR2 FQNEAQ (reference sequence). Trimming removed 5 bases at V and 8 bases at J, with 12 bases between. In nucleotides, the CDR3 is TGTGCCAGCAGCCTGCTAGGGACCGAAGCTTTCTTT. Its translation: CASSLLGTEAFF.

The CDR3 DNA reads as TGTGCCAGCAGCCTCCAAACCCCCACAGATACGCAGTATTTT. Its translation is CASSLQTPTDTQYF. V usage is TRBV5-4 and J usage is TRBJ2-3; no reliable D call. This CDR3 region has 14 residues. Germline-derived CDR1 and CDR2 are SGHNT and YYREEE (reference sequence). Trimming left V 4 bases short and J 2 bases short, with 11 bases between.

The chain recombines TRBV5-4 with TRBJ1-5; 8 bases line up with TRBD1. The CDR3 consists of 17 residues. Germline values: CDR1 SGHNT, CDR2 YYREEE (reference sequence). After removal of 3 bases from V and 4 bases from J, the junction contained 12 bases not matched to a gene. The CDR3 DNA reads as TGTGCCAGCAGCTGGGGGGGAGGACAGGGCCCTAATCAGCCCCAGCATTTT. Amino acid sequence: CASSWGGGQGPNQPQHF.

The chain employs TRBV7-3 and TRBJ2-7, with a tentative D call TRBD2 (7 bases). Germline CDR1 and CDR2: SGHTA and FQGTGA. Trimming pared 1 base from V and 0 bases from J, leaving 10 bases between. The length of the CDR3 is 15 residues. The CDR3 loop is CASSLSGGSSYEQYF. CDR3 DNA sequence: TGTGCCAGCAGCTTAAGCGGGGGCAGCTCCTACGAGCAGTACTTC.

The gene calls are TRBV27 and TRBJ1-5, with TRBD1 as a possible D gene (6 bases). V lost 4 bases and J 3 bases, leaving 22 bases between the germline ends. CDR1 and CDR2 (germline): MNHEY, SMNVEV (reference sequence). The CDR3 contains 18 residues. The CDR3 protein is CASSSRQDSLGFNQPQHF. The CDR3 DNA follows: TGTGCCAGCAGTTCAAGACAGGACTCCCTAGGATTCAATCAGCCCCAGCATTTT.

This sequence joins TRBV27 and TRBJ2-3; 11 bases agree with TRBD1. The J segment lost 8 bases and the V segment lost 0 bases, leaving 4 bases of the junction unmatched. The V gene's germline CDR1 is MNHEY and CDR2 SMNVEV (reference sequence). The CDR3 sequence is 15 residues long. CDR3: CASSLSGQGEGTQYF. Written as DNA, the CDR3 is TGTGCCAGCAGTTTATCGGGACAGGGGGAGGGTACGCAGTATTTT.

The chain joins TRBV7-9 to TRBJ1-6; D gene ambiguous. Germline-derived CDR1 and CDR2 are SEHNR and FQNEAQ (reference sequence). Trimming took 3 bases from V and 7 from J, leaving 13 bases between them. The CDR3 is made up of 15 amino acids. CDR3 loop: CASSFSSGRNSPLHF. The DNA of the CDR3 is TGTGCCAGCAGCTTCTCGTCAGGACGGAATTCACCCCTCCACTTT.

This rearrangement joins TRBV6-6 to TRBJ1-1; tentative D call: TRBD1 (5 bases). Trimming removed 6 bases at V and 6 bases at J, with 11 bases between. CDR3 length: 12 residues. Per germline, CDR1 MNHNY and CDR2 SVGAGI (reference sequence). This chain's CDR3 is CASRRTGAEAFF. The CDR3 DNA sequence: TGTGCCAGCAGGCGGACGGGGGCTGAAGCTTTCTTT.

This chain uses TRBV5-5 with TRBJ2-7, with TRBD1 matching over 11 bases. The V segment lost 0 bases and the J segment 5 bases; nucleotides outside the gene matches: 1. The CDR3 loop spans 14 amino acids. Germline values: CDR1 SGHKS, CDR2 YYEKEE (reference sequence). The CDR3: CASSLGTGGHEQYF. In nucleotides, the CDR3 is TGTGCCAGCAGCTTGGGGACAGGGGGCCACGAGCAGTACTTC.

The CDR3 protein is CASSEGQRHQPQHF. The CDR3, as DNA: TGTGCCAGCAGTGAGGGACAGAGGCATCAGCCCCAGCATTTT. The rearrangement joins TRBV2 to TRBJ1-5; 7 positions match TRBD1. This CDR3 has 14 residues. Per germline, CDR1 SNHLY and CDR2 FYNNEI. Germline trimming cut 3 bases from V and 5 bases from J; bases unmatched to any gene: 4.